This T cell receptor (beta chain) was captured in a study of radiation and T cells in renal cell carcinoma (dated by TCRdb to 2020 to 2021). Describing the broader study: Samples were obtained from a clinical trial, in which 15 Gy stereotactic body radiation therapy was delivered to primary renal cell carcinomas and nephrectomy was performed 4 weeks later. In total, 50 to 60 samples, comprising 26 tumors and some 27 peripheral blood samples, were subjected to TCR beta sequencing. A total of 4 million to 5 million unique CDR3 nucleotide sequences, encoding roughly 2.7 million unique CDR3 amino acid sequences, were found across all 50 or so samples.

Taken from cysteine to phenylalanine, the CDR3 has 15 residues. Only the CDR3 DNA is retained, 45 bases long and in frame from the first base. CDR1 and CDR2, per the germline V gene, are KGHSH and LQKENI. V drops 5 bases and J drops 2 bases, leaving 13 bases in between. The time point label, read with the paper, signifies: blood 2 weeks post-SBRT. Per the publication, the treatment or condition label means: 15 Gy SBRT to primary tumor, nephrectomy 4 weeks later. Serial peripheral blood from radiation-treated patients was sampled at baseline, 2 weeks and 4 weeks after SBRT to track tumor-enriched clonotypes. Renal cell carcinoma with clear cell pathology was present in all patients. Genomic DNA for TCR sequencing was prepared using the QIAamp DNA Blood Mini Kit (Qiagen). The analyses included only samples that passed all quality control checks. TCR beta libraries were generated from genomic DNA with the immunoSEQ kit, following the manufacturer's recommendations. For library preparation, a first multiplex PCR was performed with proprietary primers, followed by a second PCR in which unique barcodes were added, and bead cleanups were performed after each round. Each sample batch included a kit-provided positive control reaction and a negative control reaction. The final libraries underwent checking on an Agilent 4200 TapeStation D1000 ScreenTape, volumetric pooling, and quantification by qPCR. An Illumina NextSeq500 fitted with a MidOutput 150-cycle cartridge performed the sequencing, running 156 Read1 cycles and 15 Index1 cycles with the kit's custom primers. The pooled library was loaded at around 0.93 pM with roughly 19% PhiX control spiked in. Concerning the study's data processing: The vendor-processed data were analyzed in R, and a clonotype was defined as all T cells that share the same CDR3 nucleotide sequence. For clone abundance analyses, frequencies were normalized to the 10,000 most abundant clones per sample. Public T cell clones, which averaged fewer than five per sample, were removed prior to analysis. Tumor-enriched and baseline blood-enriched clonotypes were defined by at least a 32-fold difference in abundance between compartments. A beta-binomial differential abundance model was used to identify clonotypes that expanded or contracted between blood time points. The Baroni-Urbani and Buser coefficient was used to measure tumor-blood repertoire similarity, and groups were compared with two-tailed Wilcoxon tests in R. TCRdb obtained this table from immuneACCESS and retained in-frame rearrangements with V and J assigned. These tables miss some clones; where compared with another copy, unresolved V genes account for less than half of the shortfall, and the remainder is unexplained. V and J calls and clone size are copied from that table; D and trimming were computed from the DNA. The sample includes some 76,000 clones, with 82% observed a single time. In total, the top ten clones hold almost 6% of the sample.

In this sample, this clone turned up a few times. Its antigen is currently not known. Base quality data are lacking; no much larger clone is found one base away. The research as a whole found: Dynamics of the blood repertoire were not tracked past 4 weeks after treatment. In blood, the top tumor clonotypes increased from baseline to 2 weeks after radiation and then shrank by 4 weeks, which suggests a temporary expansion of tumor-resident clones. The single-armed trial design could not address effects of radiation dose or scheduling on the TCR repertoire. Because no pretreatment tumor biopsies were available, whether clonotypes were present in the tumor at baseline could not be determined.

The material was blood, obtained from a patient whose treatment included radiotherapy and nephrectomy. The sequence derives from a man between 60 and 70 years old with renal cell carcinoma. Recombination connected TRBV18 to TRBJ1-5; TRBD1 is a weak D gene call, 6 bases matching. The nucleotide sequence is TGTGCCAGCTCAACGACAGGATCGGGCAATCAGCCCCAGCATTTT. Its coded protein is CASSTTGSGNQPQHF.